This TCR beta chain was identified in a study of memory CD4+ T cells and cytomegalovirus serostatus. Study results and limitations: Suggested: most of the CMV-linked TCR signature lies in CD4+ memory cells.

The sort gate was single viable CD3+CD4+CD8-CD45RO+ cells for memory CD4+ T cells. Total CD4+ T cells were enriched by CD4 positive selection. Libraries were prepared by immunoSEQ multiplex PCR; TCRdb keeps only in-frame clonotypes and omits some of them. The sample has some 95,000 clones, around 80% seen once; the top ten hold 3.6%. Germline V CDR1 and CDR2: MDHEN, SYDVKM. V shed 7 bases and J 6 bases; nucleotides not matched to a gene: 6. CDR3 size: 14 residues. For this clone: Antigen unknown.

Material for sequencing was memory CD4+ T cells from blood. The TCR sequence derives from an adult in good health and CMV-seropositive. The V and J genes are TRBV28 and TRBJ1-5; 10 bases are a match to TRBD1. The CDR3 loop is CASTAGQGSQPQHF. In nucleotides, the CDR3 is TGTGCCAGCACCGCGGGACAGGGGAGTCAGCCCCAGCATTTT.